These 21 T cell receptor beta chains were all obtained from the same sample, sequenced in a study of CD8 T cells in ankylosing spondylitis. The study's findings and limits: Characteristic, it appeared, of ankylosing spondylitis blood was a TCR beta motif of fewer than 10 highly homologous variants.

These receptors are not linked to any known antigen. TCRdb re-derived calls from the 5' RACE reads in MiXCR, one entry per CDR3 protein. The sample has about 460,000 distinct CDR3 sequences; approximately 5% are singletons. Sequencing input: blood, either unsorted or a sorted T cell fraction (not recorded which). These receptors were collected from a male donor with ankylosing spondylitis.

This clonotype came up many times. This rearrangement joins TRBV7-2 to TRBJ2-2; D not resolved. Looked up from germline, CDR1 is SGHTA and CDR2 is FQGNSA. The CDR3 has 16 residues. V lost 2 bases to trimming and J lost 1 base, with 11 bases between them. CDR3 in amino acids: CASSLQAPVNTGELFF. The DNA of the CDR3 is TGTGCCAGCAGCTTACAAGCTCCAGTGAACACCGGGGAGCTGTTTTTT.

The table lists this clonotype with many counts. V and J are TRBV10-3 and TRBJ1-2, with D possibly being TRBD1 (5 bases). The CDR3 has 14 residues. The V end was cut by 1 base, the J end by 4 bases, with 10 bases between. CDR1 and CDR2 (germline): ENHRY, SYGVKD. CDR3 residues: CAISEFQGGYGYTF. For the CDR3, the DNA is TGTGCCATCAGTGAGTTTCAGGGAGGCTATGGCTACACCTTC.

This clonotype was seen a few times. The chain carries TRBV4-1 and TRBJ2-2, with D possibly TRBD2 on 6 matching bases. Trimming removed 1 base at V and 7 bases at J, with 16 bases between. CDR1 MGHRA and CDR2 YSYEKL come from the germline V gene. This CDR3 has 16 amino acids. The CDR3 is CASSQANAGYNGELFF. CDR3 nucleotide sequence: TGCGCCAGCAGCCAAGCGAATGCGGGGTACAACGGGGAGCTGTTTTTT.

This clonotype appeared many times. This chain links TRBV6-2 or TRBV6-3 with TRBJ2-1, with D possibly being TRBD1 (7 bases). This CDR3 has 16 residues. Germline V gene sequence: CDR1 MNHEY, CDR2 SVGEGT. V shed 10 bases and J shed 7 bases, with 26 bases lying between them. In nucleotides, the CDR3 is TGTGCCACTGGAGGGACAGCACCCTTAGGGAGGAATGAGCAGTTCTTC. This gives the protein CATGGTAPLGRNEQFF.

Ten or more counts support this clonotype. The CDR3 bases are TGTGCCAGCAGCTTAGGCGTTAGGACCTACAATGAGCAGTTCTTC. This encodes CASSLGVRTYNEQFF. The chain employs TRBV11-3 and TRBJ2-1, with D unclear. This CDR3 has 15 amino acids. The germline V gene has CDR1 SGHNT and CDR2 YENEEA. Trimming removed 1 base from V and 2 bases from J, with 9 bases in between.

This clonotype has a count of ten or more. The V gene is TRBV6-6, the J gene TRBJ1-1; the D gene is possibly TRBD1 (6 bases). The CDR3 covers 13 residues. The germline V gene has CDR1 MNHNY and CDR2 SVGAGI (reference sequence). The V end lost 10 bases, the J end lost 0 bases, and 12 bases lay between the germline ends. The CDR3 bases are TGTGCCAACAGAAGGGGGATGAACACTGAAGCTTTCTTT. It yields the protein CANRRGMNTEAFF.

At least ten counts were recorded for this clonotype. The gene calls are TRBV29-1 and TRBJ2-3; 10 bases align to TRBD2. V shed 2 bases and J 2 bases; nucleotides not matched to a gene: 10. Germline-derived CDR1 and CDR2 are SQVTM and ANQGSEA. The CDR3 is made up of 17 amino acids. CDR3 in amino acids: CSVELALAGLSTDTQYF. The CDR3 DNA follows: TGCAGCGTTGAATTGGCACTAGCGGGACTCTCCACAGATACGCAGTATTTT.

This clonotype was found a few times. V usage is TRBV28 and J usage is TRBJ2-7; the D is unclear. Per germline, CDR1 MDHEN and CDR2 SYDVKM. This CDR3 is 10 amino acids long. Trimming took 6 bases from V and 4 from J, leaving 4 bases between them. CDR3 DNA sequence: TGTGCCAGCAGGCGGTACGAGCAGTACTTC. Amino acids: CASRRYEQYF.

In this sample, this clonotype turned up a few times. This sequence joins TRBV12-3 or TRBV12-4 and TRBJ1-5; D not certain. The CDR3 has 14 amino acids. V was pared by 6 bases and J by 0 bases, with 9 bases between. The CDR3 loop reads CASSPYVSNQPQHF. In nucleotides, the CDR3 is TGTGCCAGCAGCCCGTACGTTAGCAATCAGCCCCAGCATTTT.

This chain uses TRBV5-1 with TRBJ1-4, with TRBD1 matching 10 bases. In germline, CDR1 is SGHRS, CDR2 YFSETQ. V dropped 0 bases and J dropped 5; count of bases not matched to a gene: 7. This CDR3 is 17 amino acids long. The CDR3 protein is CASSLEGTGALNEKLFF. CDR3 DNA: TGCGCCAGCAGCTTGGAAGGGACAGGGGCCCTGAATGAAAAACTGTTTTTT. The full variable domain, its missing parts supplied by reference TRBV5-1 and TRBJ1-4, is KAGVTQTPRYLIKTRGQQVTLSCSPISGHRSVSWYQQTPGQGLQFLFEYFSETQRNKGNFPGRFSGRQFSNSRSEMNVSTLELGDSALYLCASSLEGTGALNEKLFFGSGTQLSVL.

This clonotype was found many times. In DNA, the CDR3 is TGTGCCAGCAGCCCGTCAGAGGGCATGAACACTGAAGCTTTCTTT. Protein: CASSPSEGMNTEAFF. The genes are TRBV7-2 and TRBJ1-1; D remains unclear. The V and J ends lost 5 bases and 0 bases respectively, with 13 bases between them. This CDR3 region has 15 residues. Germline lookup yields CDR1 SGHTA and CDR2 FQGNSA.

The sample holds many counts of this clonotype. The chain couples TRBV7-2 to TRBJ2-7; TRBD1 might be the D (6 bases). Between the trimmed V and J ends, which lost 5 bases and 7 bases, there was a span of 21 bases. Germline CDR1 and CDR2: SGHTA and FQGNSA. This CDR3 comprises 15 residues. CDR3 sequence reads: CASSPTQTGTLEQYF. The CDR3 DNA follows: TGTGCCAGCAGCCCTACTCAGACAGGCACCTTGGAGCAGTACTTC.

In the case of this clonotype: An end of the junction differs from the germline gene, which may be a read error. The chain uses TRBV12-3 or TRBV12-4 and TRBJ2-1; tentative D call: TRBD2 (5 bases). The CDR3 runs 15 residues. CDR3 amino acids: CATSLTGSSYNEQFF. The CDR3 DNA follows: TGTGCCACCAGTTTAACGGGGAGCTCCTACAATGAGCAGTTCTTC.

The sample holds many counts of this clonotype. This chain uses TRBV15 with TRBJ2-1; D possibly corresponds to TRBD2 (6 bases). Trimming left V 7 bases short and J 0 bases short, with 19 bases between. Per germline, CDR1 LNHNV and CDR2 YYDKDF (reference sequence). CDR3 length equals 17 residues. The CDR3 region is CATNPSGAYSSYNEQFF. In DNA, the CDR3 is TGTGCCACCAACCCCTCGGGAGCCTACAGCTCCTACAATGAGCAGTTCTTC.

Many counts were recorded for this clonotype. The gene calls are TRBV24-1 and TRBJ2-3; the D gene could be TRBD1 or TRBD2 (6 bases each). Germline CDR1 is KGHDR and CDR2 is SFDVKD. This CDR3 spans 16 amino acids. Trimming pared 3 bases from V and 0 bases from J, leaving 12 bases between. In nucleotides, the CDR3 is TGTGCCACCAGTGATCCCCAAGGGGGGAGCACAGATACGCAGTATTTT. Its translation is CATSDPQGGSTDTQYF.

This clonotype has a count of ten or more. The rearrangement uses TRBV25-1 and TRBJ1-2; the match to TRBD1 covers 9 bases. Germline CDR1 MGHDK, CDR2 SYGVNS. Trimming took 3 bases from V and 4 from J; bases not matched to a gene: 9. CDR3 length: 16 amino acids. CDR3 region: CASSEVGQGMTYGYTF. DNA for the CDR3: TGTGCCAGCAGTGAGGTTGGACAGGGGATGACCTATGGCTACACCTTC.

The table lists this clonotype with many counts. This rearrangement joins TRBV12-3 or TRBV12-4 to TRBJ2-7; D possibly corresponds to TRBD1 (8 bases). The CDR3 is made up of 15 amino acids. Trimming left V 5 bases short and J 5 bases short, with 19 bases between. The CDR3 coding sequence is TGTGCCAGCAGTGCCCCCCGGACAGGGAGGGACGAGCAGTACTTC. Protein: CASSAPRTGRDEQYF.

This clonotype came up many times. The chain recombines TRBV5-5 with TRBJ1-4; TRBD1 agrees at 7 bases. V lost 2 bases, J lost 11 bases, and 9 bases stayed unmatched. CDR3 size: 14 residues. Germline V gene lookup returns CDR1 SGHKS and CDR2 YYEKEE (reference sequence). The CDR3 here is CASSFRGSQEKLFF. CDR3 coding DNA: TGTGCCAGCAGCTTCAGGGGGTCTCAGGAGAAACTGTTTTTT.

J is TRBJ1-6 and V is TRBV3-1, with 9 bases aligning to TRBD1. The CDR3 consists of 16 residues. The germline CDR1 and CDR2 sequences are LGHDT and YNNKEL (reference sequence). After removal of 4 bases from V and 10 bases from J, the junction contained 11 bases not matched to a gene. The chain's CDR3 is CASSPYLQGAGSPLHF. CDR3 DNA: TGTGCCAGCAGCCCCTACCTACAGGGGGCCGGATCACCCCTCCACTTT.

This clonotype was observed many times. J is TRBJ2-3 and V is TRBV29-1; D possibly matches TRBD1 or TRBD2 (6 bases each). From germline, CDR1 is SQVTM and CDR2 ANQGSEA. Trimming left V 1 base short and J 1 base short, with 18 bases between. The CDR3 has 17 amino acids. The CDR3 loop is CSVEATGRGLGTDTQYF. DNA of the CDR3: TGCAGCGTTGAAGCGACAGGTCGGGGGTTGGGCACAGATACGCAGTATTTT.

This clonotype was seen many times. The rearrangement uses TRBV5-1 and TRBJ2-7; 9 bases match TRBD1. The CDR3 loop spans 17 amino acids. Unmatched junction bases numbered 16, after V lost 3 bases and J lost 6 bases. Germline V lookup: CDR1 SGHRS, CDR2 YFSETQ. This CDR3 reads CASSYFSSGTGSGEQYF. In DNA, the CDR3 is TGCGCCAGCAGCTACTTCTCATCCGGGACAGGGTCGGGCGAGCAGTACTTC.